This TCR beta chain was captured in a study of blood T cells in healthy people across ages (dated by TCRdb to the mid-2010s). Study-level background: In model experiments, roughly one uniquely barcoded TCR beta cDNA molecule per two T cells was captured by template switching. Four age groups were formed from the donors: young (average 16 years), middle-aged (approximately 42), aged (over 55) and long-lived (82). Using the same blood draw, the study looked at two additional independent replicas of 1 million unique cDNA reads for two donors, one aged 18 to 30 and the other aged 80 or older. Donors of different ages were randomly distributed across sequencing lanes to avoid experimental bias. Age-related changes in TCR beta repertoire diversity were measured in the study by deep sequencing normalized with unique cDNA molecular identifiers.

General conclusions and limits of the study: Observed TCR beta diversity correlated strongly with the percentage of naive T cells measured by flow cytometry. Because profiling used bulk unsorted PBMCs, naive and antigen-experienced compartments could not be compared conclusively. Compared with the aged group, more naive CD4+ T cells, fewer expanded clones and increased TCR diversity were shown by the long-lived group, suggesting age selection. Because the CMV infection status of the donors was unknown, age-related changes in expanded clonotypes may potentially have been confounded. Estimates of total diversity from one million sequenced T cells were regarded as lower bounds and underestimates. Observed TCR beta diversity per million T cells fell roughly linearly with age, and a significant reduction was already apparent by age about 43.

The approximately 39 donors, aged 6 to 90 years, were systemically healthy Caucasian individuals from Russia. Around 10 milliliters of peripheral blood were collected from each donor into EDTA-treated Vacutainer tubes. Ficoll-Paque density-gradient centrifugation was used to isolate PBMCs, with at least 7 million per sample. Trizol reagent was used to extract total RNA from the PBMCs, yielding at least 5.5 micrograms per sample. The percentages of naive CD45RAhigh/CD27high T cells were determined by flow cytometry on a PBMC aliquot from every donor. Trimming takes 2 bases from V and 0 bases from J, and the germline ends sit 5 bases apart. The CDR3 covers 13 residues, taking in both the cysteine and the phenylalanine. The DNA shown is the 39-base CDR3, in frame from base 1. From a lookup of the germline V gene, CDR1 and CDR2 are SGDLS and YYNGEE. This clonotype was counted many times. This clone's antigen is unknown. The record has no base qualities; no much larger clone is one base away.

Receptor amplification or capture employed 5' RACE. A second PCR of about 6 to 12 cycles was run with a J-beta primer mix and a sample-barcoded 5' primer. Each TCR beta cDNA molecule received a unique molecular identifier from a template-switch 5' adaptor carrying 12 random nucleotides. Each sample yielded at least 3 million CDR3-containing paired-end reads. First-strand cDNA synthesis was performed from all RNA using the Mint cDNA synthesis kit, with priming by a TRBC-specific oligonucleotide. Following uracil-DNA glycosylase treatment, all cDNA underwent a first 18-cycle PCR with the universal primers M1SS and BC2_uni_R. As for how the authors treated the data: Each sample was normalized by randomly selecting 1 million high-quality reads, each carrying a distinct molecular identifier. Reads sharing molecular identifiers were discarded rather than binned into consensus sequences. MiTCR, with a Q25 quality threshold and the strictest error-elimination algorithm, was used for CDR3 identification, clonotype clustering and error correction. A nonparametric unseen species model using Euler transformation provided a lower-bound estimate of total TCR beta diversity. The public reads were reprocessed in TCRdb via fastp at Q25 and MiXCR, keeping in-frame beta chains. CDR3 protein sequences are deduplicated, and each keeps its most common genes and DNA. The authors' filters were not applied to this entry. The sample contains 1.5 million to 2 million distinct CDR3 sequences, about two fifths of them found a single time. The ten most abundant clones make up roughly 24% of the sample.

The TCR was taken from a human donor in good health. The V gene is TRBV9 and the J gene is TRBJ1-1, and perhaps TRBD1 as D gene, on 5 matching bases. Source material: blood. The CDR3 is CASSVTVNTEAFF. The bases are TGTGCCAGCAGCGTGACAGTGAACACTGAAGCTTTCTTT.